This TCR beta chain was retrieved from a study of cytomegalovirus exposure and HLA in healthy donors. CDR1 and CDR2 (germline): KGHSH, LQKENI. Trimming pared 3 bases from V and 4 bases from J, leaving 13 bases between. This CDR3 has 15 amino acids. 13 Jbeta primers and 60 Vbeta primers were used for the PCR. The method was immunoSEQ multiplex PCR; TCRdb's version includes in-frame clones alone and lacks a portion of them. Of about 98,000 clones in the sample, approximately 80% are singletons; the top ten hold 16%. Donors sampled were nominally healthy, though unrecorded immune exposures were likely. The sequence was obtained from a man between 60 and 75 years old in good health and CMV-seropositive. The source material was PBMCs. V and J are TRBV18 and TRBJ1-5; a possible D gene is TRBD1 (5 bases). This CDR3 reads CASSPLPPGNQPQHF. CDR3 coding DNA: TGTGCCAGCTCACCCCTACCCCCAGGGAATCAGCCCCAGCATTTT.